This passage covers 9 T cell receptor beta chains from one sample sequenced in a study of CD8 T cells in ankylosing spondylitis. Each CDR3 protein is one row after TCRdb ran MiXCR on the 5' RACE reads. The table lists fewer than 150,000 distinct CDR3 sequences, around 7.9% of them singletons. The sequencing sample was made of blood, either unsorted or a sorted T cell fraction (not recorded which). The receptors stem from a female donor with ankylosing spondylitis or in good health (not recorded which).

V usage is TRBV4-2 and J usage is TRBJ1-2; 8 bases map to TRBD1. Unmatched junction bases numbered 8, after V lost 3 bases and J lost 2 bases. The germline V gene encodes CDR1 LGHNA and CDR2 YNFKEQ. The length of the CDR3 is 16 residues. CDR3 region: CASSQTQGGRNYGYTF. CDR3 coding DNA: TGTGCCAGCAGCCAGACACAGGGGGGAAGAAACTATGGCTACACCTTC.

This clonotype was recorded many times. V is TRBV9 and J is TRBJ1-1, with a possible D match to TRBD1 (5 bases). This CDR3 spans 14 amino acids. Germline values: CDR1 SGDLS, CDR2 YYNGEE. Trimming cost V 4 bases and J 1 base, with 11 bases left between them. Here the CDR3 reads CASSPHRRNTEAFF. The CDR3 DNA follows: TGTGCCAGCAGCCCTCACAGGAGGAACACTGAAGCTTTCTTT.

This clonotype was detected many times. This chain uses TRBV2 with TRBJ2-7, with D possibly being TRBD1 or TRBD2 (6 bases each). The germline CDR1 and CDR2 sequences are SNHLY and FYNNEI. With 3 bases removed from V and 2 bases from J, the gap between germline ends came to 14 bases. The CDR3 consists of 15 residues. The CDR3 protein is CASSESGGYTYEQYF. In nucleotides, the CDR3 is TGTGCCAGCAGTGAGTCCGGGGGCTATACCTACGAGCAGTACTTC.

This clonotype appeared many times. This rearrangement joins TRBV4-2 to TRBJ1-1; weak D call: TRBD1 (6 bases). V lost 4 bases to trimming and J lost 3 bases, with 15 bases between them. The length of the CDR3 is 15 residues. Germline-derived CDR1 and CDR2 are LGHNA and YNFKEQ. CDR3 sequence: CASSPDTGSDTEAFF. The CDR3 nucleotides read TGTGCCAGCAGCCCAGACACAGGGTCGGACACTGAAGCTTTCTTT.

Turning to this clonotype: The junction and the germline gene differ at one end; a read error may be behind it. The J gene is TRBJ1-5, the V gene TRBV5-6; no reliable D call. The CDR3 consists of 14 residues. The germline V gene has CDR1 SGHDT and CDR2 YYEEEE. The CDR3 DNA reads as TGTGCCAGCAGCTTGGGGGGTGTAAATCGGCCCCAGCATTTT. Translating it yields CASSLGGVNRPQHF.

This clonotype has a count of ten or more. The J gene is TRBJ2-5, the V gene TRBV28; 8 nucleotides line up with TRBD2. This CDR3 has 17 amino acids. Per the germline V gene, CDR1 is MDHEN and CDR2 is SYDVKM. With V trimmed by 5 bases and J by 3 bases, 14 bases remained unmatched. The CDR3 DNA sequence: TGTGCCAGCAGTCCGGGGGGGGGGAGACCCCGAAAAGAGACCCAGTACTTC. Protein product: CASSPGGGRPRKETQYF.

This clonotype occurred many times. The V gene is TRBV6-2 or TRBV6-3, the J gene TRBJ1-1; D ambiguous. CDR1 is MNHEY, CDR2 SVGEGT, per germline. CDR3 length equals 14 residues. V lost 2 bases to trimming and J lost 1 base, with 8 bases between them. CDR3 in DNA: TGTGCCAGCAGTTACGACCGTCCGAACACTGAAGCTTTCTTT. This sequence encodes CASSYDRPNTEAFF.

The chain couples TRBV20-1 to TRBJ2-7, with 7 bases that match TRBD1. CDR1 DFQATT and CDR2 SNEGSKA come from the germline V gene (reference sequence). The junction had 7 bases not matched to a gene; V was cut back by 6 bases and J by 2 bases. This CDR3 is built from 13 residues. The CDR3 DNA sequence: TGCAGTGCGGGGAAACAGGGGCCCTACGAGCAGTACTTC. This gives the protein CSAGKQGPYEQYF.

This clonotype was detected ten times or more. J is TRBJ1-5 and V is TRBV4-1; D uncertain. There are 13 residues in the CDR3. Germline V gene sequence: CDR1 MGHRA, CDR2 YSYEKL. V lost 1 base and J lost 7, with 8 bases in between. For the CDR3, the DNA is TGCGCCAGCAGCCAAGTTGCGGGGCAGCCCCAGCATTTT. It is translated as CASSQVAGQPQHF.